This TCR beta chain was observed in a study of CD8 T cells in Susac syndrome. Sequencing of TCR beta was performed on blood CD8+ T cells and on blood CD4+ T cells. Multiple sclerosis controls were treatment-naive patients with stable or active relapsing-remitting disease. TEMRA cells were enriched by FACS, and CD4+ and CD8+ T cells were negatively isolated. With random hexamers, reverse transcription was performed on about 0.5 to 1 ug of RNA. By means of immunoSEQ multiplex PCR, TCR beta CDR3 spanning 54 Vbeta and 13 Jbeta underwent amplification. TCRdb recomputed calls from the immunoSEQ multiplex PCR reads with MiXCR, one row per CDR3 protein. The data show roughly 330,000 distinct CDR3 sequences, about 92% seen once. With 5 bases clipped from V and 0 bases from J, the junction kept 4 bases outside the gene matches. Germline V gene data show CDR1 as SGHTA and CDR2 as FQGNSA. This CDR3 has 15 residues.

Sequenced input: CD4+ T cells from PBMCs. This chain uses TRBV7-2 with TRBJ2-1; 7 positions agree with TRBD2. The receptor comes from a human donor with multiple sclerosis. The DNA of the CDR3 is TGTGCCAGCAGCCCGAGCGGGGACTCCTACAATGAGCAGTTCTTC. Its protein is CASSPSGDSYNEQFF.